This TCR beta chain was retrieved from a study of blood T cells in healthy people across ages. Overall study findings and caveats: Nothing was known about donor CMV status, and this possibly confounded expanded clonotype changes. It was held that the diversity estimates obtained from one million T cells were underestimates. Long-lived donors exceeded aged donors in naive CD4+ cells and diversity.

The authors ran a second PCR of roughly 7 to 11 cycles using a sample-barcoded 5' primer and a J-beta primer mix. Every cDNA was tagged by a template-switch adaptor with 12 random nucleotides. MiXCR, applied by TCRdb to the 5' RACE reads, yields one record per CDR3 protein. The data hold around 2 million distinct CDR3 sequences, with around 40% observed a single time. Germline CDR1 ENHRY, CDR2 SYGVKD. The CDR3 has 16 residues. V was shortened by 10 bases and J by 0 bases, with 21 bases between the two germline ends. Comments on this clonotype: What it recognizes is unknown.

V and J are TRBV10-3 and TRBJ1-1; a weak D match, TRBD1 (5 bases). The sequenced sample consisted of blood. The receptor's source is a human donor in good health. The CDR3 region is CASTVAGTGMNTEAFF. CDR3 nucleotide sequence: TGTGCCAGCACCGTGGCAGGGACGGGCATGAACACTGAAGCTTTCTTT.